This TCR beta chain was obtained from a study of blood T cell repertoires in COVID-19. Study-wide context: PBMCs, B-cell-depleted T cells, or T cells provided the cDNA or gDNA that made up the material.

Living in under 30 US areas, the participants were between roughly 18 and 89 years of age. This CDR3 is 13 amino acids long. Germline assignment: CDR1 MDHEN and CDR2 SYDVKM. V was shortened by 2 bases and J by 6 bases, with 9 bases between the two germline ends. The authors' processing: Nucleated cell counts were estimated from reference gene primer amplification. Here immunoSEQ multiplex PCR was the method, and the copy in TCRdb shows in-frame clones only, minus some. V and J calls and clone size are copied from that table; D and trimming were computed from the DNA. The sample yields under 250,000 clones, 87% seen once.

The specimen was PBMCs or T cells enriched from blood (not recorded which). This receptor was obtained from a man aged 25 to 40 who had recovered from COVID-19. The gene calls are TRBV28 and TRBJ2-3; D gene ambiguous. CDR3: CASSLRFRDTQYF. The CDR3 DNA sequence: TGTGCCAGCAGTTTAAGGTTCAGGGATACGCAGTATTTT.